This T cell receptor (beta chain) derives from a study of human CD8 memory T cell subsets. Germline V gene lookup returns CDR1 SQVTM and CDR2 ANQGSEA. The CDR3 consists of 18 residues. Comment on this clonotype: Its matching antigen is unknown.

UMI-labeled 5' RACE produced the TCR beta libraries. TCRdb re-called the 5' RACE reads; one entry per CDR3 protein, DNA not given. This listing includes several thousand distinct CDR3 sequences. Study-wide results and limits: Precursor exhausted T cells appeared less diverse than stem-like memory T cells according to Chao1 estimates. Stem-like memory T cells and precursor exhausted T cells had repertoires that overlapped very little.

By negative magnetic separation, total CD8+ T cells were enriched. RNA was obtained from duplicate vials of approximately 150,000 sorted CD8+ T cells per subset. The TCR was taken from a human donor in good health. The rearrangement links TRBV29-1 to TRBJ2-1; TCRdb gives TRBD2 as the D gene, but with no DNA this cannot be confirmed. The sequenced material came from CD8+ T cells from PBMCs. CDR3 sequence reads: CSVEDPSGAPSGMNEQFF.